The 22 T cell receptor beta chains below come from one sample, sequenced in a study of vaccination and CD4 T cells after COVID-19. These receptors lack a known antigen. The Oncomine TCR Beta short-read assay was what sequenced the DNA obtained from cultured CD4+ T cells. TCRdb reprocessed the PCR reads via MiXCR and lists one record per CDR3 protein. Of 10,000 to 13,000 distinct CDR3 sequences listed, approximately 80% are singletons. Treatment reported: roughly 11-day PBMC culture with coronavirus spike peptide pools or control peptides (ViraFEST assay). The sample was CD4+ T cells from blood, cultured in vitro. Every receptor here comes from a human donor who had recovered from COVID-19.

The table lists this clonotype with a few counts. This chain joins TRBV11-1 and TRBJ1-2; 9 positions agree with TRBD1. The CDR3 runs to 15 residues. From germline, CDR1 is SGHAT and CDR2 FQDESV (reference sequence). V dropped 5 bases and J dropped 4; count of bases not matched to a gene: 8. The CDR3 is CASSPSGGQGYGYTF. CDR3 DNA: TGTGCCAGCAGCCCTTCGGGGGGACAGGGCTATGGCTACACCTTC.

This clonotype was counted once. The rearrangement links TRBV19 to TRBJ2-5, with 8 bases that match TRBD1. The CDR3 spans 17 residues. V trimming: 1 base; J trimming: 4 bases; junction bases outside the gene matches: 11. In germline, CDR1 is LNHDA, CDR2 SQIVND (reference sequence). The CDR3 region has the DNA TGTGCCAGTAGTATAGTCTTGCCCGGACAGGGTAGAGAGACCCAGTACTTC. Amino acids: CASSIVLPGQGRETQYF.

V gene TRBV4-3 combines with J gene TRBJ1-4; D unclear. This CDR3 comprises 16 residues. CDR1 and CDR2 (germline): LGHNA, YSLEER. V was cut by 0 bases and J by 8 bases, with 16 bases left in between. DNA of the CDR3: TGCGCCAGCAGCCAAGACACGATCTCTGATGCCGAAAAACTGTTTTTT. Its translation is CASSQDTISDAEKLFF.

The J gene is TRBJ1-5, the V gene TRBV20-1; 7 bases are shared with TRBD1. The CDR3 has 15 amino acids. Germline V gene lookup returns CDR1 DFQATT and CDR2 SNEGSKA (reference sequence). V shed 3 bases and J 3 bases; nucleotides not matched to a gene: 8. DNA for the CDR3: TGCAGTGCTAGGCCAGAGGGGGCCTTCAATCAGCCCCAGCATTTT. This translates into CSARPEGAFNQPQHF.

Relative to its sample, this clonotype is medium-sized. The chain joins TRBV7-2 to TRBJ2-7, with D possibly being TRBD1 (6 bases). V was clipped by 3 bases and J by 0 bases, with 9 bases between them. The CDR3 covers 14 residues. Germline V CDR1 and CDR2: SGHTA, FQGNSA. Here the CDR3 reads CASSFSTGSYEQYF. CDR3 DNA: TGTGCCAGCAGCTTTTCGACAGGCTCCTACGAGCAGTACTTC. Drawing the rest from reference TRBV7-2 and TRBJ2-7, the complete variable domain is GAGVSQSPSNKVTEKGKDVELRCDPISGHTALYWYRQSLGQGLEFLIYFQGNSAPDKSGLPSDRFSAERTGGSVSTLTIQRTQQEDSAVYLCASSFSTGSYEQYFGPGTRLTVT.

This chain connects TRBV12-3 or TRBV12-4 to TRBJ2-7, with a possible D match to TRBD1 (5 bases). CDR3 length equals 15 residues. The V and J ends lost 3 bases and 0 bases respectively, with 12 bases between them. The CDR3 DNA reads TGTGCCAGCAGTTTGGGGCAGGGTCCCTCCTACGAGCAGTACTTC. This gives the protein CASSLGQGPSYEQYF.

This sequence joins TRBV29-1 and TRBJ2-3, with D perhaps assigned TRBD1 or TRBD2 (5 bases each). The CDR3 has 16 amino acids. The germline V gene encodes CDR1 SQVTM and CDR2 ANQGSEA. The V and J ends lost 2 bases and 0 bases respectively, with 15 bases between them. CDR3 nucleotides: TGCAGCGTTGAACCCAAGGGGAGACGGAGCACAGATACGCAGTATTTT. It translates to CSVEPKGRRSTDTQYF.

V gene TRBV20-1 combines with J gene TRBJ2-7; 10 nucleotides match TRBD2. J gave up 4 bases and V 6 bases, and 9 bases lay outside the gene matches. CDR1 DFQATT and CDR2 SNEGSKA come from the germline V gene (reference sequence). There are 14 residues in the CDR3. As DNA, the CDR3 is TGCAGTGCCCGGACTAGCGGAATGCTATACGAGCAGTACTTC. Its translation: CSARTSGMLYEQYF.

V usage is TRBV20-1 and J usage is TRBJ1-2; maybe TRBD1 (6 bases). The CDR3 runs to 14 residues. V lost 0 bases and J 4 bases, leaving 12 bases between the germline ends. Germline CDR1 reads DFQATT; CDR2 reads SNEGSKA (reference sequence). Written as DNA, the CDR3 is TGCAGTGCTAGAGATTCGGGGGCAGGCTATGGCTACACCTTC. Residues: CSARDSGAGYGYTF.

Details on this clonotype: The junction departs from the called germline gene at one end, perhaps through a read error. This chain links TRBV7-7 with TRBJ2-5; 7 nucleotides align to TRBD1. CDR3 size: 14 residues. Germline CDR1 and CDR2: SSHAT and FNYEAQ (reference sequence). DNA of the CDR3: TGTGCTAGCAGCTTTACAGGGGTACGGGAGACCCAGTACTTC. Protein: CASSFTGVRETQYF.

The chain employs TRBV10-3 and TRBJ1-2; no definite D call. Germline V gene lookup returns CDR1 ENHRY and CDR2 SYGVKD. V dropped 0 bases and J dropped 9 bases, with 14 bases sitting between them. The CDR3 has 14 residues. CDR3 nucleotides: TGTGCCATCAGTGAGTCGGGAAAACAGACGAGCTACACCTTC. The encoded protein is CAISESGKQTSYTF.

This clonotype was found a few times. This chain uses TRBV20-1 with TRBJ1-4; 7 bases align to TRBD1. The V segment lost 2 bases and the J segment 3 bases; nucleotides outside the gene matches: 0. CDR3 size: 13 residues. Germline V gene lookup returns CDR1 DFQATT and CDR2 SNEGSKA (reference sequence). CDR3 region: CSARQGANEKLFF. Here the CDR3 DNA reads TGCAGTGCTAGACAGGGGGCTAATGAAAAACTGTTTTTT.

The chain couples TRBV6-2 or TRBV6-3 to TRBJ1-1; a possible D gene is TRBD1 (5 bases). Germline V CDR1 and CDR2: MNHEY, SVGEGT. V shed 0 bases and J shed 11 bases, with 16 bases lying between them. This CDR3 comprises 14 residues. The CDR3, as DNA: TGTGCCAGCAGTTACTCGGACACCCGTTTCCTGGCTTTCTTT. This gives the protein CASSYSDTRFLAFF.

This chain joins TRBV19 and TRBJ1-5; perhaps TRBD1 as D (6 bases). This CDR3 has 15 amino acids. Trimming stripped 3 bases from V and 5 bases from J, with 14 bases between. Germline V gene lookup returns CDR1 LNHDA and CDR2 SQIVND (reference sequence). This CDR3 is CASSMVTGEYQPQHF. CDR3 sequence (DNA): TGTGCCAGTAGTATGGTGACAGGAGAATATCAGCCCCAGCATTTT.

This chain links TRBV6-2 or TRBV6-3 with TRBJ1-5; D uncertain. V was clipped by 2 bases and J by 3 bases, with 8 bases between them. Germline values: CDR1 MNHEY, CDR2 SVGEGT. The CDR3 has 14 residues. The CDR3 DNA follows: TGTGCCAGCAGTTACCTAGCACCCAATCAGCCCCAGCATTTT. As protein: CASSYLAPNQPQHF.

This rearrangement joins TRBV6-2 or TRBV6-3 to TRBJ1-1, with D possibly matching TRBD1 (6 bases). Germline V gene lookup returns CDR1 MNHEY and CDR2 SVGEGT. This CDR3 spans 13 amino acids. V gave up 7 bases and J gave up 8 bases, with 17 bases separating them. CDR3 region: CASTVLRTAEAFF. CDR3 coding DNA: TGTGCCAGCACCGTACTGAGGACAGCCGAAGCTTTCTTT.

The chain carries TRBV12-3 or TRBV12-4 and TRBJ1-1; D unresolved. The CDR3 length is 11 residues. V was cut by 9 bases and J by 11 bases, with 16 bases left in between. In DNA form, the CDR3 reads TGTGCCAGTACTCCTGAGGAGTCGGCTTTCTTT. Residues: CASTPEESAFF.

The chain uses TRBV20-1 and TRBJ1-5, with 7 bases matching TRBD1. Germline lookup yields CDR1 DFQATT and CDR2 SNEGSKA (reference sequence). J was trimmed by 1 base and V by 3 bases; bases with no gene match: 9. This CDR3 spans 16 amino acids. CDR3 loop: CSARPNRGESNQPQHF. The CDR3 DNA reads as TGCAGTGCTAGGCCCAACAGGGGAGAAAGCAATCAGCCCCAGCATTTT.

To note about this clonotype: One end of the junction varies from germline; a read error may be responsible. The genes are TRBV20-1 and TRBJ1-2; TRBD1 matches at 7 bases. The length of the CDR3 is 16 residues. Germline V gene sequence: CDR1 DFQATT, CDR2 SNEGSKA (reference sequence). In DNA, the CDR3 is TGCAGCGCTAGTCAGACAGGGCTCATTTCCCTCTATGGCTACACCTTC. Translation: CSASQTGLISLYGYTF.

This chain connects TRBV7-2 to TRBJ2-5; 9 nucleotides line up with TRBD2. The ends lost 1 base at V and 5 bases at J; junction bases unmatched: 5. The germline V gene has CDR1 SGHTA and CDR2 FQGNSA. The CDR3 is 15 residues long. CDR3 loop: CASSLVRGRVETQYF. The CDR3, as DNA: TGTGCCAGCAGCTTAGTTCGCGGGAGGGTGGAGACCCAGTACTTC.

The V call is TRBV30, the J call TRBJ1-2; 7 nucleotides match TRBD1. V trimming: 7 bases; J trimming: 5 bases; junction bases outside the gene matches: 13. CDR3 size: 14 residues. Germline V gives CDR1 GTSNPN, CDR2 SVGIG (reference sequence). The CDR3 nucleotides are TGTGCCTCCAGCCCCCAGGGGGGCACTTATGGCTACACCTTC. Amino acids: CASSPQGGTYGYTF.

The genes are TRBV28 and TRBJ2-7; possible D gene TRBD1, 7 bases. The CDR3 consists of 16 residues. In germline, CDR1 is MDHEN, CDR2 SYDVKM. Trimming stripped 6 bases from V and 3 bases from J, with 21 bases between. For the CDR3, the DNA is TGTGCCAGCAGGAGAGGAGGGGGCACGAGGAACTACGAGCAGTACTTC. It yields the protein CASRRGGGTRNYEQYF.